The 3 T cell receptor beta chains in this list originate from one sample, sequenced in a study of cytomegalovirus exposure and HLA in healthy donors. 13 Jbeta primers and 60 Vbeta primers were used for the PCR. Produced via immunoSEQ multiplex PCR; TCRdb's table is partial and in-frame only. This sample has 90,000 to 150,000 clones, with around 60% found just once. The sample consisted of PBMCs. The source is a man aged 40-49 years in good health and CMV-seropositive.

The V and J genes are TRBV5-1 and TRBJ1-1; D might be TRBD1 (6 bases). Germline CDR1 SGHRS, CDR2 YFSETQ. The germline V and J ends were trimmed by 0 bases and 7 bases, with 10 bases remaining between them. The CDR3 has 13 residues. The CDR3 sequence is CASSLGGGGEAFF. As DNA, the CDR3 is TGCGCCAGCAGCTTGGGGGGGGGCGGTGAAGCTTTCTTT.

The V and J genes are TRBV29-1 and TRBJ1-1; weak D call: TRBD1 (5 bases). Germline V gene data show CDR1 as SQVTM and CDR2 as ANQGSEA. Trimming cost V 6 bases and J 1 base, with 9 bases left between them. This CDR3 contains 12 residues. CDR3 nucleotides: TGCAGCGTCCGGACACAGAACACTGAAGCTTTCTTT. Its protein product is CSVRTQNTEAFF.

This clone was counted a few times. The gene calls are TRBV6-1 and TRBJ2-7; 13 nucleotides agree with TRBD2. The CDR3 extends over 15 amino acids. The germline CDR1 and CDR2 sequences are MNHNS and SASEGT. Losses at the gene ends were 6 bases for V and 3 bases for J; bases not matched to a gene: 5. CDR3 DNA: TGTGCCAGCAGGTTACTAGCGGGGGGGTTCTACGAGCAGTACTTC. Amino acids: CASRLLAGGFYEQYF.